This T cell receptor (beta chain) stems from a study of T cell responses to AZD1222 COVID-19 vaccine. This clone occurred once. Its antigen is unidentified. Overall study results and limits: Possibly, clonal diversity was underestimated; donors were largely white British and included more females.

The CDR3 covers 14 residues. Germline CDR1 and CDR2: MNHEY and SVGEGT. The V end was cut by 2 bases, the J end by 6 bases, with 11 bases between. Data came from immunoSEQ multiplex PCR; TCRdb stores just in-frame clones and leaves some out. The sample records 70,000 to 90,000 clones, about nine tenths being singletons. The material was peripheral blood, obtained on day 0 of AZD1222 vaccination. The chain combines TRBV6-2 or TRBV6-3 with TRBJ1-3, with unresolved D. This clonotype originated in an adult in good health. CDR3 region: CASSYTTTQNTIYF. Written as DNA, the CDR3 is TGTGCCAGCAGTTACACGACAACGCAAAACACCATATATTTT.